This T cell receptor (beta chain) emerged from a study of blood T cells in healthy people across ages. Per the germline V gene, CDR1 is MNHNS and CDR2 is SASEGT. CDR3 length equals 14 residues. V shed 6 bases and J shed 0 bases, with 11 bases lying between them. Peripheral blood from each donor was collected in a volume of approximately 9.5 milliliters. PCR was performed a second time for roughly 7 to 12 cycles using a sample-barcoded 5' primer and a J-beta primer mix. MiXCR, applied by TCRdb to the 5' RACE reads, yields one record per CDR3 protein. The table records some 940,000 distinct CDR3 sequences, almost 30% of them present only once. General study points: Significant beta diversity loss was already apparent by age roughly 43, declining roughly linearly.

As to this clonotype: Its antigen is not known.

A further study also used this sample, focusing on T cells of mothers and their children. This second study notes: Whether related or unrelated, pairs show similar shaping of TCR recombination output by thymic selection.

Sequencing used blood. This chain connects TRBV6-1 to TRBJ1-1; D perhaps matches TRBD1 (6 bases). The sequence came from a woman aged 40-49 years in good health. The CDR3 nucleotides are TGTGCCAGCAGACCGACAGGTATGAACACTGAAGCTTTCTTT. Protein sequence: CASRPTGMNTEAFF.